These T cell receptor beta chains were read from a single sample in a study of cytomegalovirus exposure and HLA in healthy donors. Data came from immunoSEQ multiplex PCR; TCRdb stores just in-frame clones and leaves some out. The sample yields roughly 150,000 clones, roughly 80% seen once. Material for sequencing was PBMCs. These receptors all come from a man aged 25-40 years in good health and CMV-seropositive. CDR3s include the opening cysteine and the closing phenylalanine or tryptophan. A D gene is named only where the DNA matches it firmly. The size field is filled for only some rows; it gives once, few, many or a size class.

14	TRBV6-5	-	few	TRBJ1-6	TGTGCCAGCAAACAGAGCTCCTATAATTCACCCCTCCACTTT	CASKQSSYNSPLHF
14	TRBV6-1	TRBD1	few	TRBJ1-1	TGTGCCAGTTTTTGGGACAGCCTGAACACTGAAGCTTTCTTT	CASFWDSLNTEAFF
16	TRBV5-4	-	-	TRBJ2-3	TGTGCCAGCAGCTTGACCAGGGTGATGGGGACAGATACGCAGTATTTT	CASSLTRVMGTDTQYF
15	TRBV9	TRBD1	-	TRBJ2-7	TGTGCCAGCAGCCCCCGACAGGGTGGGACCTACGAGCAGTACTTC	CASSPRQGGTYEQYF
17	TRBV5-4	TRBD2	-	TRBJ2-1	TGTGCCAGCAGCTCCTGGACGAGCGGGGGGGCAGGGAATGAGCAGTTCTTC	CASSSWTSGGAGNEQFF
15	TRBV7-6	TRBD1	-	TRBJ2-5	TGTGCCAGCAGCTTAGTAGCAGGGGGCGGAGAGACCCAGTACTTC	CASSLVAGGGETQYF
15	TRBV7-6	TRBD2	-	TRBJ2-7	TGTGCCAGCAGCTCAGGAGCGGGGGGATCGGGGGAGCAGTACTTC	CASSSGAGGSGEQYF
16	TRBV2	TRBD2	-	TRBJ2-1	TGTGCCAGCAGTGAAGGACTAGCGGGGGCCGACAATGAGCAGTTCTTC	CASSEGLAGADNEQFF
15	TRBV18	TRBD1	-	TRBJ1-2	TGTGCCAGCTCACCCGGGACAGGGGGCGACTATGGCTACACCTTC	CASSPGTGGDYGYTF
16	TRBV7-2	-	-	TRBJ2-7	TGTGCCAGCTCCAAAAGGAAGGGGGACCGAGCCTACGAGCAGTACTTC	CASSKRKGDRAYEQYF
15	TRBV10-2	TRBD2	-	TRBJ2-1	TGCGCCAGCACCTCCGGGACTAGCTTCCACAATGAGCAGTTCTTC	CASTSGTSFHNEQFF
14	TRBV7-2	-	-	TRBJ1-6	TGTGCCAGCAGCTCGGGGGGCTCTAATTCACCCCTCCACTTT	CASSSGGSNSPLHF
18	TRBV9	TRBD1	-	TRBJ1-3	TGTGCCAGCAGTCCTACCTCGGGACAGGGGGACGCTGGAAACACCATATATTTT	CASSPTSGQGDAGNTIYF
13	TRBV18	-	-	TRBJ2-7	TGTGCCAGCTCACCATCCCCCTTTTACGAGCAGTACTTC	CASSPSPFYEQYF
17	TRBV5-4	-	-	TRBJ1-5	TGTGCCAGCAGCTTGGATGGGGGCGAGTATAGCAATCAGCCCCAGCATTTT	CASSLDGGEYSNQPQHF
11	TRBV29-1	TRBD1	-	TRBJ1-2	TGCAGCGTCGAACAGGGGGGCGGCTACACCTTC	CSVEQGGGYTF
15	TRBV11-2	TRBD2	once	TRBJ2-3	TGTGCCAGCAGCTTAGAGGCCCGGGGGGTGGATACGCAGTATTTT	CASSLEARGVDTQYF
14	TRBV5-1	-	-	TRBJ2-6	TGCGCCAGCAGCGGGGAGGCTGGGGCCAACGTCCTGACTTTC	CASSGEAGANVLTF
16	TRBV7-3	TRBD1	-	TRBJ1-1	TGTGCCAGCAGCCCGACCTCCGGGACAGGGGGCACTGAAGCTTTCTTT	CASSPTSGTGGTEAFF
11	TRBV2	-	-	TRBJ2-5	TGTGCCAGCAGTGTCCGAGAGACCCAGTACTTC	CASSVRETQYF
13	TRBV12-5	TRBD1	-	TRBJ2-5	TGTGCTAGTTCAGACAGGGGCCAAGAGACCCAGTACTTC	CASSDRGQETQYF
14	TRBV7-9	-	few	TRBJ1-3	TGTGCCAGCAGCTTAGCGGAGTTTGGAAACACCATATATTTT	CASSLAEFGNTIYF
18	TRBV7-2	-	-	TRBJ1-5	TGTGCCAGCAGCTCAGATAGGGGGGGGGTTCGCGGCAATCAGCCCCAGCATTTT	CASSSDRGGVRGNQPQHF